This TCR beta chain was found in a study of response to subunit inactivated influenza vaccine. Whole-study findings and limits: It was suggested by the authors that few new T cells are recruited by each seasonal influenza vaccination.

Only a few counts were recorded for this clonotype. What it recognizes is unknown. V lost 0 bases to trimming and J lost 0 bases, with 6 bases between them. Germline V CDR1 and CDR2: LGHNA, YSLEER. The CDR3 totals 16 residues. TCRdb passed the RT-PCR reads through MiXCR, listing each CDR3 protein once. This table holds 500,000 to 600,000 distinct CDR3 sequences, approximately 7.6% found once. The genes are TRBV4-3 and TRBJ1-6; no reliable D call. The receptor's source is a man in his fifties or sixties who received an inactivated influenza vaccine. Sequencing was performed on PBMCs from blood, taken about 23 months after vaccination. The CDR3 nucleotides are TGCGCCAGCAGCCAAGAAGCCAGCTCCTATAATTCACCCCTCCACTTT. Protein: CASSQEASSYNSPLHF.